Following are 7 T cell receptor beta chains from one sample sequenced in a study of blood T cell repertoires in COVID-19. Only in-frame clones appear in the TCRdb table, and some are missing; sequencing was by immunoSEQ multiplex PCR. The sample has approximately 80,000 clones, approximately 81% seen once. Sequencing was performed on peripheral blood. The origin of the receptors is an elderly man with acute or convalescent COVID-19.

As for this clone: At one of its ends the junction is not consistent with the germline gene, which may arise from a read error. J is TRBJ2-1 and V is TRBV7-7; possible D gene TRBD1, 6 bases. The CDR3 length is 15 residues. Germline CDR1 is SSHAT and CDR2 is FNYEAQ (reference sequence). The CDR3 is CASSPNRDTYNEQFF. The CDR3 region has the DNA TGTGCTAGCAGTCCTAACCGGGACACCTACAATGAGCAGTTCTTC.

This chain connects TRBV5-1 to TRBJ2-6; tentative D call: TRBD2 (5 bases). The germline V gene encodes CDR1 SGHRS and CDR2 YFSETQ. V dropped 6 bases and J dropped 0 bases, with 10 bases sitting between them. The CDR3 is 15 residues long. CDR3 amino acids: CASNLGSSGANVLTF. The DNA of the CDR3 is TGCGCCAGCAATTTAGGGAGCTCTGGGGCCAACGTCCTGACTTTC.

This clone was picked up a small number of times. The gene calls are TRBV28 and TRBJ2-2; 7 nucleotides agree with TRBD2. The CDR3 consists of 17 residues. The junction had 11 bases not matched to a gene; V was cut back by 1 base and J by 6 bases. Germline loops: CDR1 MDHEN, CDR2 SYDVKM. The CDR3 loop reads CASSLLEAGAGSGELFF. CDR3 nucleotide sequence: TGTGCCAGCAGTTTATTAGAGGCGGGAGCAGGCTCCGGGGAGCTGTTTTTT.

For this clone: The sample carries other DNA sequences with the same CDR3. In nucleotides, the CDR3 is TGTGCCAGCAGCTCACAGGGATACGAGCAGTACTTC. Translated: CASSSQGYEQYF. The chain combines TRBV11-2 with TRBJ2-7; possible D gene TRBD1, 6 bases. This CDR3 spans 12 amino acids. V was cut by 4 bases and J by 4 bases, with 8 bases left in between. In germline, CDR1 is SGHAT, CDR2 FQNNGV. Variable domain in full (rest from reference TRBV11-2 and TRBJ2-7): EAGVAQSPRYKIIEKRQSVAFWCNPISGHATLYWYQQILGQGPKLLIQFQNNGVVDDSQLPKDRFSAERLKGVDSTLKIQPAKLEDSAVYLCASSSQGYEQYFGPGTRLTVT.

The chain is built from TRBV5-4 and TRBJ1-1; a weak D match, TRBD1 (5 bases). CDR1 SGHNT and CDR2 YYREEE come from the germline V gene (reference sequence). This CDR3 is built from 17 residues. Trimming took off 1 base at V and 4 bases at J, with 20 bases between the two ends. The CDR3 coding sequence is TGTGCCAGCAGCTTGTGGTCAGGGTTATCGTTTGGCACTGAAGCTTTCTTT. It codes for CASSLWSGLSFGTEAFF.

The chain has TRBV27 and TRBJ2-7, with 8 nucleotides matching TRBD1. Germline assignment: CDR1 MNHEY and CDR2 SMNVEV (reference sequence). The V and J ends lost 6 bases and 2 bases, in that order; junction bases with no gene match: 3. This CDR3 has 13 residues. CDR3 residues: CASRWGQAYEQYF. The CDR3 DNA is TGTGCCAGCAGATGGGGACAGGCCTACGAGCAGTACTTC.

The rearrangement joins TRBV12-3 or TRBV12-4 to TRBJ1-1; D is unclear. The CDR3 sequence is 13 residues long. V lost 3 bases and J lost 1, with 6 bases in between. CDR3 in amino acids: CASSFAGNTEAFF. The CDR3 bases are TGTGCCAGCAGTTTCGCCGGGAACACTGAAGCTTTCTTT.